A single sample gave rise to the 6 T cell receptor beta chains below, sequenced in a study of PD-1 blockade in classical Hodgkin lymphoma. Produced via immunoSEQ multiplex PCR; TCRdb's table is partial and in-frame only. The repertoire includes about 39,000 clones, 88% of them detected once, and approximately 9% sits in the top ten. Relapses following autologous stem cell transplantation were seen in all patients, with brentuximab vedotin exposure varying. The sample was peripheral blood mononuclear cells (PBMCs), taken at baseline. The receptor set was obtained from a human donor with classical Hodgkin lymphoma.

The rearrangement uses TRBV7-6 and TRBJ1-6, with 7 nucleotides matching TRBD1. Trimming at V came to 1 base and at J to 6 bases, leaving 3 bases not matched to a gene. Per germline, CDR1 SGHVS and CDR2 FNYEAQ. The length of the CDR3 is 15 residues. The CDR3 loop reads CASSLGQGGNSPLHF. In nucleotides, the CDR3 is TGTGCCAGCAGCTTAGGACAGGGAGGTAATTCACCCCTCCACTTT. The variable domain in full, completed from reference TRBV7-6 and TRBJ1-6, reads GAGVSQSPRYKVTKRGQDVALRCDPISGHVSLYWYRQALGQGPEFLTYFNYEAQQDKSGLPNDRFSAERPEGSISTLTIQRTEQRDSAMYRCASSLGQGGNSPLHFGNGTRLTVT.

This chain uses TRBV7-6 with TRBJ2-2; D might be TRBD2 (5 bases). This CDR3 is 15 amino acids long. The germline V gene encodes CDR1 SGHVS and CDR2 FNYEAQ. The V gene lost 5 bases and the J gene lost 4 bases, with 14 bases spanning the gap. CDR3 sequence (DNA): TGTGCCAGCAGCAATTTAGCGAGTCTCACCGGGGAGCTGTTTTTT. Translation: CASSNLASLTGELFF.

The CDR3 sequence: CASSSDRAPYGYTF. CDR3 coding DNA: TGTGCCAGCAGCTCGGACAGGGCTCCCTATGGCTACACCTTC. This chain connects TRBV9 to TRBJ1-2; 8 positions agree with TRBD1. Germline V CDR1 and CDR2: SGDLS, YYNGEE. This CDR3 comprises 14 residues. J gave up 4 bases and V 4 bases, and 6 bases lay outside the gene matches. Variable domain in full (rest from reference TRBV9 and TRBJ1-2): DSGVTQTPKHLITATGQRVTLRCSPRSGDLSVYWYQQSLDQGLQFLIQYYNGEERAKGNILERFSAQQFPDLHSELNLSSLELGDSALYFCASSSDRAPYGYTFGSGTRLTVV.

This clone was observed a single time. This chain joins TRBV5-4 and TRBJ1-5; tentative D call: TRBD1 (5 bases). The germline V gene encodes CDR1 SGHNT and CDR2 YYREEE (reference sequence). Trimming took 0 bases from V and 6 from J, leaving 13 bases between them. There are 15 residues in the CDR3. DNA for the CDR3: TGTGCCAGCAGCTTGGAGTCAGGGCAAGGTCAGCCCCAGCATTTT. Amino acids: CASSLESGQGQPQHF.

This chain uses TRBV19 with TRBJ2-1; TRBD1 might be the D (5 bases). Trimming removed 1 base at V and 7 bases at J, with 8 bases between. The germline V gene encodes CDR1 LNHDA and CDR2 SQIVND (reference sequence). The CDR3 runs to 13 residues. CDR3 sequence: CASSIGRGNEQFF. CDR3 sequence (DNA): TGTGCCAGTAGTATAGGTAGGGGAAATGAGCAGTTCTTC.

The chain employs TRBV27 and TRBJ2-3; 7 bases line up with TRBD2. Trimming took 0 bases from V and 4 from J; bases not matched to a gene: 13. The length of the CDR3 is 18 residues. CDR1 is MNHEY, CDR2 SMNVEV, per germline (reference sequence). The CDR3 coding sequence is TGTGCCAGCAGTTTATCCGGTATAGGAGGGAGGGCGGCAGATACGCAGTATTTT. This sequence encodes CASSLSGIGGRAADTQYF.